These T cell receptor beta chains were read from a single sample in a study of T cell responses to AZD1222 COVID-19 vaccine. Profiled with immunoSEQ multiplex PCR; TCRdb holds only in-frame clones, not every one. The data show 150,000 to 200,000 clones, with about 91% seen just once and around 2% held by the top ten. This sample comprised peripheral blood, obtained on day 0 of AZD1222 vaccination. These receptors originate from an adult in good health. Both conserved end residues are part of each CDR3. A D gene is named only where the DNA matches it firmly.

j_gene | v_gene | d_gene | CDR3aa
TRBJ2-5 | TRBV7-2 | . | CASSLPGARETQYF
TRBJ2-1 | TRBV5-1 | . | CASSLPPAGYNEQFF
TRBJ1-5 | TRBV2 | . | CASLKGGPRGGQPQHF
TRBJ1-1 | TRBV27 | . | CASSSGQGTEAFF
TRBJ1-2 | TRBV27 | . | CASSTTGLTYGYTF
TRBJ2-2 | TRBV13 | . | CASSPPGARGAGELFF
TRBJ1-5 | TRBV15 | . | CATSTGGQPQHF
TRBJ1-2 | TRBV2 | . | CASSEGRKTYGYTF
TRBJ1-2 | TRBV28 | . | CASSSTTGVVYGYTF
TRBJ2-1 | TRBV9 | . | CASSVSGDRGNEQFF
TRBJ2-1 | TRBV11-2 | TRBD1 | CASSYGRQGRAYNEQFF
TRBJ2-7 | TRBV4-2 | . | CASSPEAGTSYEQYF
TRBJ2-7 | TRBV9 | TRBD1 | CASSLTGTGGYEQYF
TRBJ2-5 | TRBV2 | TRBD1 | CASTVTGVQETQYF
TRBJ2-7 | TRBV4-3 | . | CASSQVDAPYEQYF
TRBJ1-1 | TRBV18 | . | CASSRGHLNTEAFF
TRBJ1-4 | TRBV5-6 | . | CASSPGRGRGQKLFF
TRBJ1-2 | TRBV11-2 | . | CASSPRSGHPNYGYTF
TRBJ1-2 | TRBV28 | TRBD1 | CASRQGAIRGYTF
TRBJ1-3 | TRBV7-9 | . | CASTHLESLGSGNTIYF
TRBJ1-3 | TRBV9 | . | CASSVKTDGNTIYF
TRBJ2-5 | TRBV5-4 | . | CASSLIKGRQETQYF
TRBJ2-7 | TRBV7-2 | . | CASSLGRASYEQYF
TRBJ1-6 | TRBV5-4 | . | CASSRDPDNSPLHF
TRBJ2-7 | TRBV15 | TRBD1 | CATSRGWTGDSYEQYF
TRBJ1-5 | TRBV6-6 | . | CASSPSFQRETDQPQHF
TRBJ1-4 | TRBV7-9 | TRBD1 | CASSLDRGANEKLFF
TRBJ1-2 | TRBV4-1 | . | CASSQDAGRGYTF
TRBJ1-3 | TRBV5-1 | . | CASSLDAGPGNTIYF
TRBJ2-7 | TRBV14 | . | CASSQGPRGWEQYF
TRBJ1-2 | TRBV5-6 | . | CASSLGGREDGYTF
TRBJ2-5 | TRBV6-5 | TRBD2 | CASTLTSGVGETQYF
TRBJ1-5 | TRBV5-1 | . | CASSLGADQPQHF
TRBJ2-1 | TRBV5-1 | . | CASSLGGYRDEQFF
TRBJ2-7 | TRBV9 | . | CASSGEGVPLEEQYF
TRBJ2-7 | TRBV28 | . | CAQGGPYEQYF
TRBJ1-6 | TRBV28 | TRBD1 | CASTTGVGSPLHF
TRBJ1-1 | TRBV10-3 | TRBD1 | CAISESTGGPEAFF
TRBJ1-5 | TRBV5-4 | . | CASSPGPGQPQHF
TRBJ2-1 | TRBV6-6 | TRBD2 | CASLSSGAYNEQFF
TRBJ2-7 | TRBV9 | TRBD2 | CARRGREGRYEQYF
TRBJ2-3 | TRBV3-1/TRBV3-2 | . | CASSRNSGVQDTQYF
TRBJ2-5 | TRBV9 | . | CASSPAQRGPQETQYF
TRBJ1-5 | TRBV12-3/TRBV12-4 | . | CASRVDGFQPQHF
TRBJ1-2 | TRBV4-1 | . | CASSQDGISYTF
TRBJ2-2 | TRBV11-2 | . | CASSPGGGELFF
TRBJ1-3 | TRBV9 | . | CASSVMSGSSGNTIYF
TRBJ2-1 | TRBV9 | . | CASSVAGENNEQFF
TRBJ2-6 | TRBV5-1 | . | CASRLRHSGANVLTF
TRBJ1-5 | TRBV2 | . | CASSGSADYSNQPQHF
TRBJ2-2 | TRBV18 | . | CASSPEVPNTGELFF
TRBJ2-3 | TRBV3-1/TRBV3-2 | . | CASSRRTDTQYF
TRBJ1-4 | TRBV28 | . | CASSLEQPEKLFF
TRBJ1-2 | TRBV4-3 | . | CASSRVLRDVVGGYTF
TRBJ1-6 | TRBV7-2 | . | CASSLGQYYNSPLHF
TRBJ2-3 | TRBV7-6 | TRBD1 | CASSLRGRNWVDTQYF
TRBJ2-7 | TRBV7-2 | . | CATSERRDYEQYF
TRBJ1-1 | TRBV18 | . | CASSPREEGSFTEAFF
TRBJ1-5 | TRBV12-5 | . | CASGMNSNQPQHF
TRBJ1-1 | TRBV5-1 | . | CASSIQVSAEAFF